This TCR beta chain came from a study of CD8 T cells in Susac syndrome. General study results and limits: Regarding the TCR sequencing and HLA analysis, the study admitted that a relatively small number of individuals were involved.

The T cells that were sequenced for TCR beta were CD8+ and CD4+ cells from blood. Through negative isolation, CD4+ and CD8+ T cells were obtained, while TEMRA cells were enriched using FACS. The germline CDR1 and CDR2 sequences are DFQATT and SNEGSKA (reference sequence). The CDR3 length is 14 residues. With 2 bases removed from V and 3 bases from J, the gap between germline ends came to 11 bases. Of note for this clonotype: Its antigen is not known.

Random hexamers were used to reverse transcribe the RNA input (about 0.45 to 1 ug). The immunoSEQ assay covered 54 Vbeta and 13 Jbeta segments for CDR3. TCRdb analysed the immunoSEQ multiplex PCR reads with MiXCR anew, one entry per CDR3 protein. The table shows a few hundred thousand distinct CDR3 sequences, with approximately 85% occurring only once. The rearrangement links TRBV20-1 to TRBJ2-4; D is possibly TRBD1 or TRBD2 (5 bases each). The sample consisted of CD8+ T cells from PBMCs. The clonotype comes from a human donor with multiple sclerosis. The CDR3: CSARRGAGKNIQYF. The CDR3 DNA follows: TGCAGTGCTAGACGAGGGGCTGGCAAAAACATTCAGTACTTC.